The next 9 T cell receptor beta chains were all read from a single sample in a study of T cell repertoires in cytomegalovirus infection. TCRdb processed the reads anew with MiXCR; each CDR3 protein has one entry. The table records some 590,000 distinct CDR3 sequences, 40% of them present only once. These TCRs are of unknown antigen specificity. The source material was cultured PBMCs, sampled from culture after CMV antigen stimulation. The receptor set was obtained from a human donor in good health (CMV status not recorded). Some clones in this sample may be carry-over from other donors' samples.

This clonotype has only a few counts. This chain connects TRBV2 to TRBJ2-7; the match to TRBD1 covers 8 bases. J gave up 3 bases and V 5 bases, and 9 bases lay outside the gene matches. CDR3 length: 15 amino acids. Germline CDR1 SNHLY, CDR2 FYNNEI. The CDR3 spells CASSPRPTGGYEQYF. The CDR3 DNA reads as TGTGCCAGCAGTCCACGACCTACAGGGGGCTACGAGCAGTACTTC.

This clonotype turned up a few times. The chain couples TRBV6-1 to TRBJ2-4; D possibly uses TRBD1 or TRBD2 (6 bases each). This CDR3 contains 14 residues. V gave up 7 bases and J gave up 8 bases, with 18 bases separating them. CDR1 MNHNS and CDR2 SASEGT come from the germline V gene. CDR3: CASTKGGGDDIQYF. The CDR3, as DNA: TGTGCCAGCACTAAAGGAGGGGGTGATGACATTCAGTACTTC.

CDR3 region: CASRHGQETDTQYF. CDR3 coding DNA: TGTGCCAGCAGGCACGGACAGGAAACAGATACGCAGTATTTT. The chain recombines TRBV28 with TRBJ2-3, with 7 bases aligning to TRBD1. The V gene's germline CDR1 is MDHEN and CDR2 SYDVKM. The J segment lost 3 bases and the V segment lost 6 bases, leaving 6 bases of the junction unmatched. The CDR3 length is 14 residues.

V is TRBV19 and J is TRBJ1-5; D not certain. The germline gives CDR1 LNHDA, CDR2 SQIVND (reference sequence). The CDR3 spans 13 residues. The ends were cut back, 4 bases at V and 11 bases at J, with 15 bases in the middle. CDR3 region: CASSRQPPEAQHF. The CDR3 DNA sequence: TGTGCCAGTAGTAGGCAACCCCCGGAGGCCCAGCATTTT.

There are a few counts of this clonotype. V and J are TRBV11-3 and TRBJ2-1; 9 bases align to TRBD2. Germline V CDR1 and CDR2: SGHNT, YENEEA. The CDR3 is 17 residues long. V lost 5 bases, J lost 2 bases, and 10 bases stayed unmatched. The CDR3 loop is CASSPHRGGGAYNEQFF. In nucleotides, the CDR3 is TGTGCCAGCAGCCCACACAGGGGCGGGGGGGCCTACAATGAGCAGTTCTTC.

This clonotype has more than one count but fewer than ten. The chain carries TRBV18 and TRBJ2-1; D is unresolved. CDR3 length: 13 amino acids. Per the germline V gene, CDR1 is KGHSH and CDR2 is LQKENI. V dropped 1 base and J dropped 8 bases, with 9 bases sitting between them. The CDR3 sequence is CASSPLVKDEQFF. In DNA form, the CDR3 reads TGTGCCAGCTCACCACTCGTAAAGGATGAGCAGTTCTTC. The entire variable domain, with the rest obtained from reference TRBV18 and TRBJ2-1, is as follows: NAGVMQNPRHLVRRRGQEARLRCSPMKGHSHVYWYRQLPEEGLKFMVYLQKENIIDESGMPKERFSAEFPKEGPSILRIQQVVRGDSAAYFCASSPLVKDEQFFGPGTRLTVL.

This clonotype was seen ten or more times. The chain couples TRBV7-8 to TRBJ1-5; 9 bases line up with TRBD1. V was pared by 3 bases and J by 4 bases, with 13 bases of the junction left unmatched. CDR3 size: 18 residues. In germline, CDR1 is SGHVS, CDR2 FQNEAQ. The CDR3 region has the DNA TGTGCCAGCAGCTTGGGGACAGGGACCATGTTGAATAATCAGCCCCAGCATTTT. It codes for CASSLGTGTMLNNQPQHF.

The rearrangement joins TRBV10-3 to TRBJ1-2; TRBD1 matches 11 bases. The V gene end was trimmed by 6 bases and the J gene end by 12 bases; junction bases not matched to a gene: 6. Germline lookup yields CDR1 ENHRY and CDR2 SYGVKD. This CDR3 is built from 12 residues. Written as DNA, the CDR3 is TGTGCCATCAGCAGCGGGACAGGGGGTCACACCTTC. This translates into CAISSGTGGHTF.

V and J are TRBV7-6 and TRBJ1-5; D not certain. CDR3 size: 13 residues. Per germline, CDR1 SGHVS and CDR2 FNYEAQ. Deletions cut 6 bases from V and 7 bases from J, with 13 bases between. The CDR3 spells CASSRLAGQPQHF. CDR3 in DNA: TGTGCCAGCAGTCGCCTCGCCGGGCAGCCCCAGCATTTT.